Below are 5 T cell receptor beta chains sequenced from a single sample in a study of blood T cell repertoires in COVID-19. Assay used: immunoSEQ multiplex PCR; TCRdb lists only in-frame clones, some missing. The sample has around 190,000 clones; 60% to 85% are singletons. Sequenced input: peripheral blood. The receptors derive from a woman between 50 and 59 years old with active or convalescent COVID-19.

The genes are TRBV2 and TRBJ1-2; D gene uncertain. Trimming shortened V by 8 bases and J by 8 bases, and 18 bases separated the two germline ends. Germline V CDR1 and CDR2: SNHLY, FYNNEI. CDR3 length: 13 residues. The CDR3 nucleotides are TGTGCCAGCGCGGTTTCCGGCAGCTTCGGCTACACCTTC. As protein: CASAVSGSFGYTF.

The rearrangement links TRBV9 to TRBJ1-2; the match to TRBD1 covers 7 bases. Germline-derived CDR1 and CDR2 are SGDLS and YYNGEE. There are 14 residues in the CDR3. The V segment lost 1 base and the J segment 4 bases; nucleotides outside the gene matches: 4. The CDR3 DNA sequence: TGTGCCAGCAGCGTACAGGGGGAAGGCTATGGCTACACCTTC. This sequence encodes CASSVQGEGYGYTF.

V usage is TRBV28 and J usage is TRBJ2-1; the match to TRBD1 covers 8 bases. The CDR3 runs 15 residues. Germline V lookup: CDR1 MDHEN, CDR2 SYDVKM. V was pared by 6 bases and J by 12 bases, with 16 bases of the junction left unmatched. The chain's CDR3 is CASREPGQALRGQFF. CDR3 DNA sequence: TGTGCCAGCAGGGAGCCGGGACAGGCCCTGAGGGGGCAGTTCTTC.

The CDR3 reads CASNHMVTGGRSDTQYF. The CDR3 DNA is TGCGCCAGCAACCATATGGTGACTGGCGGGAGATCAGATACGCAGTATTTT. J is TRBJ2-3 and V is TRBV5-1, with 7 bases fitting TRBD2. The CDR3 is 17 residues long. Trimming at V came to 6 bases and at J to 4 bases, leaving 17 bases not matched to a gene. The germline V gene has CDR1 SGHRS and CDR2 YFSETQ.

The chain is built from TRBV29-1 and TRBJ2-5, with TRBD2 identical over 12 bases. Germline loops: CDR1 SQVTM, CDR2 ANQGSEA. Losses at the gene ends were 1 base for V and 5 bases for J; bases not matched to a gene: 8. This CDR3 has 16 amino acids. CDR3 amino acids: CSVEGGLAGLLETQYF. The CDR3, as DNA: TGCAGCGTTGAAGGAGGACTAGCGGGATTATTGGAGACCCAGTACTTC.